This TCR beta chain emerged from a study of siplizumab effects on memory and regulatory T cells. Overall study results and limits: Mappable alloreactive CD4+ clones were on average about 70% Treg-derived with siplizumab, approximately 30% in controls. Many proliferating CD4+ or CD8+ clones remained unclassified. Roughly 75-96% of them could not be assigned either a naive or a memory phenotype.

For every sample, about 10^5 TCR templates were assayed. TCRdb keeps only in-frame clones here, not all; method: immunoSEQ multiplex PCR. The profile shows some 100,000 clones, about 94% of them singletons. Comment on this clone: Its antigen is not identified.

V gave up 1 base and J gave up 3 bases, with 11 bases separating them. In germline, CDR1 is SGHKS, CDR2 YYEKEE (reference sequence). CDR3 length equals 14 residues. Source material: non-Treg CD4+ T cells sorted from blood. The V call is TRBV5-5, the J call TRBJ2-7; D not resolved. The TCR was taken from a human donor in good health. The CDR3 region has the DNA TGTGCCAGCAGCTTGCCCCTAGTTGACTACGAGCAGTACTTC. Protein: CASSLPLVDYEQYF.